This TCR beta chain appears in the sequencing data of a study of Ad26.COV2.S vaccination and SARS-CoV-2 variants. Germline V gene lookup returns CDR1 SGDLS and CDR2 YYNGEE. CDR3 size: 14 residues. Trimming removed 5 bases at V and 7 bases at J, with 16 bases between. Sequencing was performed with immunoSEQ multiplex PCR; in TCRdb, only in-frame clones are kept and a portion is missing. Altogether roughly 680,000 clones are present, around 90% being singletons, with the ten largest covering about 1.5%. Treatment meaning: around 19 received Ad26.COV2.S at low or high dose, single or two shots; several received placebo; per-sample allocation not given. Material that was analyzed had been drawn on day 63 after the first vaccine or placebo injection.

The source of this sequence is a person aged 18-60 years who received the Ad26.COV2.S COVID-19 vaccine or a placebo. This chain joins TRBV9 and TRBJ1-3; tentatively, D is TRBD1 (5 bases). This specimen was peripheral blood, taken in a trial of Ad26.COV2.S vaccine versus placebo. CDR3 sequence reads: CASRIGGRANTIYF. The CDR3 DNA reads TGTGCCAGCAGGATCGGGGGAAGGGCGAACACCATATATTTT.